Below are 20 T cell receptor beta chains sequenced from a single sample in a study of T cell repertoires in cytomegalovirus infection (dated by TCRdb to the late 2010s). Sequenced on an Illumina HiSeq 1500. In TCRdb, the public reads were trimmed at Q25 with fastp and aligned with MiXCR, with productive beta chains retained. Identical CDR3 protein sequences are pooled into one entry, listed with their most common genes and DNA. The sample yields fewer than 700,000 distinct CDR3 sequences; approximately 25% were counted once. Of the sample, 7.5% to 9% falls within the top ten clones. The material sequenced was CD8+ T cells from PBMCs. Receptor source: a human donor in good health (CMV status not recorded). Some clones in this sample may be carry-over from other donors' samples.

J is TRBJ2-3 and V is TRBV18, with TRBD1 identical over 7 bases. The germline V gene has CDR1 KGHSH and CDR2 LQKENI. With V trimmed by 4 bases and J by 0 bases, 4 bases remained unmatched. This CDR3 contains 15 residues. CDR3 bases: TGTGCCAGCTCACGTGGGACAGAAAGCACAGATACGCAGTATTTT. This codes for CASSRGTESTDTQYF.

Details on this clonotype: This may arise from a read error, as a much more abundant clone is one base away. The chain links TRBV4-1 to TRBJ2-3; no reliable D call. The CDR3 has 15 residues. Germline loops: CDR1 MGHRA, CDR2 YSYEKL. The CDR3 nucleotides read TGCCCCAGCAGCCAAGATGGAAGTAGCACAGATACGCAGTATTTT. It specifies CPSSQDGSSTDTQYF.

This clonotype has ten or more counts. The chain couples TRBV7-8 to TRBJ2-2; 7 bases fit TRBD2. With 1 base clipped from V and 0 bases from J, the junction kept 5 bases outside the gene matches. Germline lookup yields CDR1 SGHVS and CDR2 FQNEAQ. There are 17 residues in the CDR3. CDR3 coding DNA: TGTGCCAGCAGCTTAGGTCGGGCGGGGGCGAACACCGGGGAGCTGTTTTTT. The encoded protein is CASSLGRAGANTGELFF.

The chain links TRBV10-3 to TRBJ1-5; possibly TRBD1 for D (5 bases). The length of the CDR3 is 12 residues. The germline V and J ends were trimmed by 11 bases and 4 bases, with 12 bases remaining between them. Germline V gene lookup returns CDR1 ENHRY and CDR2 SYGVKD. In nucleotides, the CDR3 is TGTGCCTCGGGGGAAGGAAATCAGCCCCAGCATTTT. The encoded protein is CASGEGNQPQHF.

There are a few counts of this clonotype. V and J are TRBV6-4 and TRBJ2-3; D remains ambiguous. With 0 bases removed from V and 4 bases from J, the gap between germline ends came to 5 bases. The length of the CDR3 is 13 residues. Germline V gives CDR1 MRHNA, CDR2 SNTAGT. CDR3: CASSDSESDTQYF. The CDR3 DNA reads TGTGCCAGCAGTGACTCGGAGTCAGATACGCAGTATTTT.

This clonotype was counted between two and nine times. CDR3 sequence reads: CASSFQGARTEAFF. CDR3 DNA sequence: TGTGCCAGCAGTTTCCAGGGGGCGCGAACTGAAGCTTTCTTT. The V gene is TRBV6-8, the J gene TRBJ1-1, with 8 bases that match TRBD1. After removal of 4 bases from V and 5 bases from J, the junction contained 6 bases not matched to a gene. The CDR3 is 14 residues long. CDR1 is MNHGY and CDR2 is SAAAGT in the germline V gene.

V gene TRBV29-1 combines with J gene TRBJ2-7, with a tentative D call TRBD1 (5 bases). The germline V gene encodes CDR1 SQVTM and CDR2 ANQGSEA. The CDR3 consists of 12 residues. For the CDR3, the DNA is TGCAGCGTCGAAGACAGCGCCTACGAGCAGTACGTC. Its protein is CSVEDSAYEQYV.

The rearrangement links TRBV6-6 to TRBJ1-4; D ambiguous. The germline CDR1 and CDR2 sequences are MNHNY and SVGAGI (reference sequence). The germline V and J ends were trimmed by 5 bases and 3 bases, with 13 bases remaining between them. CDR3 length: 15 amino acids. CDR3 sequence reads: CASSGKGFPNEKLFF. The CDR3 DNA reads TGTGCCAGCAGTGGAAAGGGATTTCCTAATGAAAAACTGTTTTTT.

V and J are TRBV29-1 and TRBJ2-3, with D possibly matching TRBD1 (5 bases). Trimming removed 3 bases at V and 4 bases at J, with 11 bases between. Germline CDR1 is SQVTM and CDR2 is ANQGSEA. This CDR3 has 13 residues. In DNA form, the CDR3 reads TGCAGCGTTGACCTCAGGGAATCAGATACGCAGTATTTT. Translating gives CSVDLRESDTQYF.

This chain connects TRBV9 to TRBJ1-1; tentatively, D is TRBD1 (6 bases). V was pared by 0 bases and J by 5 bases, with 11 bases between. The CDR3 length is 14 residues. Germline V lookup: CDR1 SGDLS, CDR2 YYNGEE. CDR3 nucleotides: TGTGCCAGCAGCGTAGATGGGGGCGGAACTGAAGCTTTCTTT. This codes for CASSVDGGGTEAFF.

V and J are TRBV12-3 or TRBV12-4 and TRBJ1-1; D is undetermined. This CDR3 is 13 amino acids long. V was cut by 5 bases and J by 8 bases, with 15 bases left in between. CDR3 amino acids: CASSQVLALEAFF. For the CDR3, the DNA is TGTGCCAGCAGTCAGGTTTTAGCGCTGGAAGCTTTCTTT.

This clonotype was seen a handful of times. One end of the junction fails to match germline, which may point to a read error. The genes are TRBV7-2 and TRBJ2-3; D possibly corresponds to TRBD2 (6 bases). The CDR3 consists of 15 residues. Germline loops: CDR1 SGHTA, CDR2 FQGNSA. CDR3 amino acids: CASSFIPGLSETQYF. The CDR3 DNA sequence: TGTGCCAGCAGTTTTATTCCGGGACTTTCAGAAACGCAGTATTTT.

This clonotype showed up many times. The gene calls are TRBV28 and TRBJ2-3; 7 nucleotides line up with TRBD1. CDR3 length equals 14 residues. In germline, CDR1 is MDHEN, CDR2 SYDVKM. V was clipped by 6 bases and J by 2 bases; unmatched bases: 5. In DNA form, the CDR3 reads TGTGCCAGCAGCCCACAGGGGACCACAGATACGCAGTATTTT. Amino acid sequence: CASSPQGTTDTQYF. The variable domain in full, with the rest retrieved from reference TRBV28 and TRBJ2-3, is DVKVTQSSRYLVKRTGEKVFLECVQDMDHENMFWYRQDPGLGLRLIYFSYDVKMKEKGDIPEGYSVSREKKERFSLILESASTNQTSMYLCASSPQGTTDTQYFGPGTRLTVL.

This clonotype was found many times. The chain combines TRBV7-9 with TRBJ2-3, with no clear D. The CDR3 loop spans 16 amino acids. Trimming took off 4 bases at V and 2 bases at J, with 16 bases between the two ends. The V gene's germline CDR1 is SEHNR and CDR2 FQNEAQ (reference sequence). CDR3 sequence reads: CASSSIDRGYTDTQYF. The CDR3 DNA follows: TGTGCCAGCAGCTCCATCGACCGAGGCTACACAGATACGCAGTATTTT.

This clonotype appeared once. The V call is TRBV12-3 or TRBV12-4, the J call TRBJ2-1, with no clear D. With 7 bases removed from V and 5 bases from J, the gap between germline ends came to 12 bases. CDR3 size: 13 residues. In nucleotides, the CDR3 is TGTGCCAGCACCCCGGCGCTCAACAATGAGCAGTTCTTC. Protein: CASTPALNNEQFF.

A few counts support this clonotype. This chain joins TRBV10-2 and TRBJ2-5; tentative D call: TRBD2 (6 bases). CDR1 is WSHSY and CDR2 is SAAADI in the germline V gene. Trimming pared 4 bases from V and 2 bases from J, leaving 11 bases between. The CDR3 length is 14 residues. The CDR3 region is CASSGGARQETQYF. The CDR3 DNA is TGCGCCAGCAGTGGCGGGGCCCGGCAAGAGACCCAGTACTTC.

In its sample, this clonotype was seen many times. The rearrangement uses TRBV7-9 and TRBJ2-5; TRBD1 matches 9 bases. V gave up 3 bases and J gave up 4 bases; unmatched junction bases: 6. The CDR3 is made up of 15 amino acids. Germline loops: CDR1 SEHNR, CDR2 FQNEAQ (reference sequence). This CDR3 reads CASSFRDRETETQYF. CDR3 nucleotide sequence: TGTGCCAGCAGCTTCCGGGACAGGGAGACAGAGACCCAGTACTTC.

This clonotype came up many times. The gene calls are TRBV7-9 and TRBJ2-5; D ambiguous. Germline V gene lookup returns CDR1 SEHNR and CDR2 FQNEAQ (reference sequence). Between the trimmed V and J ends, which lost 3 bases and 1 base, there was a span of 9 bases. The CDR3 is made up of 14 amino acids. CDR3 amino acids: CASSFSRTQETQYF. For the CDR3, the DNA is TGTGCCAGCAGCTTCTCCAGGACCCAAGAGACCCAGTACTTC.

This clonotype was found a few times. J is TRBJ2-2 and V is TRBV7-3; D may be TRBD2 (6 bases). This CDR3 has 16 residues. From germline, CDR1 is SGHTA and CDR2 FQGTGA. The V gene lost 5 bases and the J gene lost 4 bases, with 17 bases spanning the gap. CDR3 sequence reads: CASSPTSTRATGELFF. In DNA, the CDR3 is TGTGCCAGCAGCCCCACTAGCACGCGGGCCACCGGGGAGCTGTTTTTT.

Regarding this clonotype: A single base separates this from a much larger clone, so it may be a read error. The CDR3 region has the DNA TGTGCCAGGAGCCCCCCCCCGGAGACCCAGTACTTC. Translation: CARSPPPETQYF. This chain connects TRBV7-9 to TRBJ2-5, with D hard to call. V dropped 9 bases and J dropped 5 bases, with 13 bases sitting between them. Germline assignment: CDR1 SEHNR and CDR2 FQNEAQ (reference sequence). This CDR3 region has 12 residues.